The 31 T cell receptor beta chains below all came from one sample that was sequenced in a study of Graves' ophthalmopathy and Graves' hyperthyroidism. TCR beta CDR3 amplification used RNA transcripts. HTBI primers were used in a first-round RT-PCR, which preceded a second-round multiplex PCR. One entry per CDR3 protein, called by TCRdb with MiXCR from the multiplex PCR reads. Of around 520,000 distinct CDR3 sequences in the sample, under 45% are singletons; the top ten hold roughly 4%. Sequenced material: peripheral blood or thyroid tissue (not recorded which). The receptors here all came from an adult man with Graves' hyperthyroidism.

The gene calls are TRBV14 and TRBJ1-6; possibly TRBD1 for D (5 bases). The CDR3 covers 16 residues. Trimming removed 5 bases from V and 15 bases from J, with 26 bases in between. Germline-derived CDR1 and CDR2 are SGHDN and FVKESK. In DNA form, the CDR3 reads TGTGCCAGCAGCTTATTGGGTATGACTGGGGCCAACGTCCTCCACTTT. Amino acids: CASSLLGMTGANVLHF.

This clonotype was counted only a few times. This chain connects TRBV24-1 to TRBJ2-5; 7 positions agree with TRBD1. The germline CDR1 and CDR2 sequences are KGHDR and SFDVKD. This CDR3 has 13 residues. V was clipped by 9 bases and J by 13 bases; unmatched bases: 16. DNA of the CDR3: TGTGCCACCGAAGTGGGCAAAACAGGGGAACGGTACTTC. It translates to CATEVGKTGERYF.

This clonotype has more than one count but fewer than ten. The chain couples TRBV11-1 to TRBJ2-3; D is undetermined. The CDR3 spans 13 residues. Looked up from germline, CDR1 is SGHAT and CDR2 is FQDESV (reference sequence). Trimming removed 4 bases at V and 2 bases at J, with 7 bases between. The CDR3 region is CASSSDNTDTQYF. CDR3 coding DNA: TGTGCCAGCAGCTCCGACAACACAGATACGCAGTATTTT.

The chain links TRBV11-3 to TRBJ1-5; the D is unclear. Germline V gives CDR1 SGHNT, CDR2 YENEEA. V lost 5 bases and J 11 bases, leaving 19 bases between the germline ends. The CDR3 is made up of 14 amino acids. In nucleotides, the CDR3 is TGTGCCAGCAGCCCCAACGCCGGGCAAGAGACCCAGCATTTT. Residues: CASSPNAGQETQHF.

The chain is built from TRBV3-1 and TRBJ1-1; D is undetermined. Germline V gene sequence: CDR1 LGHDT, CDR2 YNNKEL (reference sequence). The CDR3 spans 14 residues. The V end lost 1 base, the J end lost 1 base, and 7 bases lay between the germline ends. The CDR3 DNA follows: TGTGCCAGCAGCCAAGTTACGGGGAACACTGAAGCTTTCTTT. This sequence encodes CASSQVTGNTEAFF.

The chain joins TRBV5-1 to TRBJ2-2; 12 positions match TRBD2. This CDR3 region has 19 residues. Germline assignment: CDR1 SGHRS and CDR2 YFSETQ. The V gene end was trimmed by 3 bases and the J gene end by 0 bases; junction bases not matched to a gene: 9. The CDR3 reads CASSWEGLAGISNTGELFF. For the CDR3, the DNA is TGCGCCAGCAGCTGGGAGGGACTAGCGGGCATATCGAACACCGGGGAGCTGTTTTTT.

V is TRBV2 and J is TRBJ2-6; perhaps TRBD1 as D (6 bases). Trimming shortened V by 4 bases and J by 0 bases, and 16 bases separated the two germline ends. Per germline, CDR1 SNHLY and CDR2 FYNNEI. The CDR3 runs to 18 residues. In DNA form, the CDR3 reads TGTGCCAGCAGTGGGGCCACAGGGATCTCCTCTGGGGCCAACGTCCTGACTTTC. Its translation is CASSGATGISSGANVLTF.

The V gene is TRBV6-5, the J gene TRBJ2-2, with 7 bases matching TRBD1. The V segment lost 6 bases and the J segment 6 bases; nucleotides outside the gene matches: 7. CDR1 and CDR2 from the germline V gene are MNHEY and SVGAGI. This CDR3 spans 14 amino acids. CDR3 in DNA: TGTGCCAGCAGCCGCACAGGGGTCCCCGGGGAGCTGTTTTTT. Its translation: CASSRTGVPGELFF.

Only one count was recorded for this clonotype. The chain recombines TRBV7-3 with TRBJ2-5; D is ambiguous. With 0 bases removed from V and 5 bases from J, the gap between germline ends came to 13 bases. Per the germline V gene, CDR1 is SGHTA and CDR2 is FQGTGA. The CDR3 extends over 15 amino acids. The CDR3 DNA reads as TGTGCCAGCAGCTTAACGGGTATGGTCGCGGAGACCCAGTACTTC. Its protein product is CASSLTGMVAETQYF.

The chain has TRBV20-1 and TRBJ1-1, with a possible D match to TRBD1 (6 bases). Deletions cut 7 bases from V and 0 bases from J, with 12 bases between. This CDR3 region has 13 residues. Germline assignment: CDR1 DFQATT and CDR2 SNEGSKA (reference sequence). The chain's CDR3 is CSGGGTMNTEAFF. For the CDR3, the DNA is TGCAGTGGTGGGGGCACAATGAACACTGAAGCTTTCTTT.

The V and J genes are TRBV24-1 and TRBJ2-7; 12 bases match TRBD2. CDR1 is KGHDR and CDR2 is SFDVKD in the germline V gene. V gave up 3 bases and J gave up 7 bases; unmatched junction bases: 9. The CDR3 length is 16 residues. The CDR3 spells CATSDPSGRAYNEQYF. The CDR3 DNA is TGTGCCACCAGTGATCCTAGCGGGAGGGCCTACAATGAGCAGTACTTC.

This clonotype was counted a few times. The chain carries TRBV10-3 and TRBJ2-3, with TRBD2 matching 8 bases. V lost 4 bases and J lost 1; bases outside the gene matches: 1. CDR1 is ENHRY and CDR2 is SYGVKD in the germline V gene. The CDR3 runs to 14 residues. The CDR3 bases are TGTGCCATCAGTGCCGGGGGGGGCACAGATACGCAGTATTTT. Translating gives CAISAGGGTDTQYF.

The table lists this clonotype with many counts. The rearrangement uses TRBV2 and TRBJ2-5, with D tentatively TRBD1 (6 bases). Trimming left V 8 bases short and J 3 bases short, with 13 bases between. CDR1 is SNHLY, CDR2 FYNNEI, per germline. This CDR3 is built from 13 residues. CDR3 amino acids: CASVLQGEETQYF. CDR3 nucleotide sequence: TGTGCCAGCGTCCTACAGGGTGAAGAGACCCAGTACTTC.

This clonotype was seen a handful of times. This may come from a read error, since a much larger clone is one base off. The genes are TRBV7-9 and TRBJ1-4; 9 nucleotides agree with TRBD1. This CDR3 spans 15 amino acids. Looked up from germline, CDR1 is SEHNR and CDR2 is FQNEAQ (reference sequence). Losses at the gene ends were 7 bases for V and 4 bases for J; bases not matched to a gene: 7. The CDR3 DNA reads as TGTGCCAGCAACACGACAGGGGGGAATAATGAAAAACTGTTTTTT. It specifies CASNTTGGNNEKLFF. Complete variable domain (other parts from reference TRBV7-9 and TRBJ1-4): DTGVSQNPRHKITKRGQNVTFRCDPISEHNRLYWYRQTLGQGPEFLTYFQNEAQLEKSRLLSDRFSAERPKGSFSTLEIQRTEQGDSAMYLCASNTTGGNNEKLFFGSGTQLSVL.

The chain joins TRBV29-1 to TRBJ2-7; 11 nucleotides line up with TRBD1. Trimming removed 6 bases from V and 5 bases from J; junction bases left unmatched: 9. This CDR3 has 14 amino acids. Germline CDR1 SQVTM, CDR2 ANQGSEA. The CDR3 DNA reads TGCAGCGTGCCCCTAGGACAGGGGGCGCACGAGCAGTACTTC. Its protein is CSVPLGQGAHEQYF.

About this clonotype itself: An end of the junction differs from the germline gene, which may be a read error. The chain combines TRBV7-2 with TRBJ2-6, with 10 bases matching TRBD1. In germline, CDR1 is SGHTA, CDR2 FQGNSA. The CDR3 has 19 residues. The CDR3 DNA is TGTGCCAGTAGCTCAACGACAGGGGGCGCTTACTATGGGGCCAACGTCCTGACTTTC. Its translation: CASSSTTGGAYYGANVLTF.

V gene TRBV24-1 combines with J gene TRBJ2-5; D unresolved. The germline CDR1 and CDR2 sequences are KGHDR and SFDVKD. The CDR3 is 14 amino acids. Trimming shortened V by 7 bases and J by 3 bases, and 14 bases separated the two germline ends. Here the CDR3 reads CATRGLDFKETQYF. CDR3 bases: TGTGCCACCAGGGGGTTGGATTTCAAAGAGACCCAGTACTTC.

This clonotype was counted many times. The chain joins TRBV25-1 to TRBJ2-2; TRBD2 aligns across 7 bases. CDR3 size: 13 residues. Germline V gives CDR1 MGHDK, CDR2 SYGVNS. The J segment lost 10 bases and the V segment lost 1 base, leaving 3 bases of the junction unmatched. CDR3 coding DNA: TGTGCCAGCAGTGAATGGGAGGGCCTGGAGCTGTTTTTT. Translated, it gives CASSEWEGLELFF. The full variable domain, completed using reference TRBV25-1 and TRBJ2-2, is EADIYQTPRYLVIGTGKKITLECSQTMGHDKMYWYQQDPGMELHLIHYSYGVNSTEKGDLSSESTVSRIRTEHFPLTLESARPSHTSQYLCASSEWEGLELFFGEGSRLTVL.

In the case of this clonotype: A much larger clone sits a single nucleotide away, making a read error possible. The CDR3 does not close with the conserved phenylalanine or tryptophan, likely indicating a read error. This chain joins TRBV25-1 and TRBJ1-2; D is ambiguous. The V end lost 5 bases, the J end lost 4 bases, and 17 bases lay between the germline ends. The CDR3 consists of 15 residues. The germline V gene has CDR1 MGHDK and CDR2 SYGVNS. The CDR3 sequence is CASSLGQPSIYGYTV. CDR3 bases: TGTGCCAGCAGTTTAGGGCAGCCGAGCATCTATGGCTACACCGTC.

Many counts were recorded for this clonotype. This chain links TRBV6-5 with TRBJ2-7; perhaps TRBD2 as D (5 bases). The germline V gene encodes CDR1 MNHEY and CDR2 SVGAGI. This CDR3 has 13 residues. The V gene lost 7 bases and the J gene lost 0 bases, with 10 bases spanning the gap. The CDR3 region is CASKDWSSYEQYF. Here the CDR3 DNA reads TGTGCCAGCAAGGACTGGAGCTCCTACGAGCAGTACTTC.

Concerning this clonotype: A read error may be the cause here, since a much bigger clone is one base away. V and J are TRBV29-1 and TRBJ2-7; perhaps D is TRBD1 or TRBD2 (6 bases each). Trimming shortened V by 0 bases and J by 9 bases, and 24 bases separated the two germline ends. The germline gives CDR1 SQVTM, CDR2 ANQGSEA. This CDR3 comprises 16 residues. The CDR3 protein is CSVEEEWSRGGNGQYF. For the CDR3, the DNA is TGCAGCGTTGAAGAGGAATGGTCCAGGGGAGGCAACGGGCAGTACTTC.

This clonotype has ten or more counts. V and J are TRBV4-1 and TRBJ1-5; 7 bases fit TRBD1. From germline, CDR1 is MGHRA and CDR2 YSYEKL. J lost 6 bases, V lost 2 bases, and 13 bases had no gene match. The CDR3 covers 17 residues. This chain's CDR3 is CASSQHPGTDSFQPQHF. In nucleotides, the CDR3 is TGCGCCAGCAGCCAACACCCCGGGACAGACTCATTTCAGCCCCAGCATTTT.

Many counts were recorded for this clonotype. The chain has TRBV18 and TRBJ1-4; D is unresolved. CDR3 length equals 16 residues. The V end lost 4 bases, the J end lost 7 bases, and 19 bases lay between the germline ends. In germline, CDR1 is KGHSH, CDR2 LQKENI. The CDR3 DNA sequence: TGTGCCAGCTCACAGTCCGCGGGTGTCAGCGGTGAAAAACTGTTTTTT. Encoded protein: CASSQSAGVSGEKLFF.

This clonotype was picked up a small number of times. The rearrangement links TRBV7-2 to TRBJ2-2; no clear D. Germline V gene data show CDR1 as SGHTA and CDR2 as FQGNSA. Trimming removed 7 bases from V and 1 base from J, with 10 bases in between. CDR3 length: 14 amino acids. The CDR3 protein is CASTNSVNTGELFF. The CDR3 nucleotides read TGTGCCAGCACCAATTCAGTGAACACCGGGGAGCTGTTTTTT.

The chain recombines TRBV10-3 with TRBJ2-7; 8 nucleotides line up with TRBD1. There are 14 residues in the CDR3. Germline V gene data show CDR1 as ENHRY and CDR2 as SYGVKD. V shed 5 bases and J 7 bases; nucleotides not matched to a gene: 10. CDR3 amino acids: CAISSRQGSNEQYF. The CDR3 nucleotides read TGTGCCATCAGTTCTAGACAGGGGAGCAATGAGCAGTACTTC.

Turning to this clonotype: A read error is likely, as this CDR3 ends without the conserved phenylalanine or tryptophan. This rearrangement joins TRBV25-1 to TRBJ1-5; tentative D call: TRBD1 (5 bases). The CDR3 is 15 amino acids. Germline V gene sequence: CDR1 MGHDK, CDR2 SYGVNS. With 2 bases removed from V and 1 base from J, the gap between germline ends came to 9 bases. CDR3 loop: CASSEGAASNQPQHL. As DNA, the CDR3 is TGTGCCAGCAGTGAAGGGGCAGCCAGCAATCAGCCCCAGCATCTT.

Turning to this clonotype: One junction end does not reproduce the germline sequence, and a read error may be involved. The V call is TRBV28, the J call TRBJ2-7; no reliable D call. Germline CDR1 and CDR2: MDHEN and SYDVKM. This CDR3 spans 10 amino acids. The CDR3 bases are TGTGCCACCCTTTCTAACGAGCAGTGCTTC. Protein sequence: CATLSNEQCF.

In its sample, this clonotype was seen many times. The genes are TRBV10-3 and TRBJ2-2; TRBD1 or TRBD2 may be the D gene (6 bases each). The length of the CDR3 is 17 residues. Germline CDR1 is ENHRY and CDR2 is SYGVKD. Trimming removed 9 bases at V and 0 bases at J, with 20 bases between. The CDR3, as DNA: TGTGCCATAAGAAAGACGGGGGCTCCGGCGAACACCGGGGAGCTGTTTTTT. Protein product: CAIRKTGAPANTGELFF.

The V gene is TRBV5-1, the J gene TRBJ1-2; 7 bases align to TRBD1. The CDR3 runs 13 residues. The germline V gene has CDR1 SGHRS and CDR2 YFSETQ. V lost 2 bases, J lost 3 bases, and 1 base stayed unmatched. The CDR3 nucleotides read TGCGCCAGCAGCTTTGGGACAGACTATGGCTACACCTTC. It is translated as CASSFGTDYGYTF.

The genes are TRBV10-3 and TRBJ1-1; D is perhaps TRBD1 (5 bases). The V gene's germline CDR1 is ENHRY and CDR2 SYGVKD. Trimming pared 8 bases from V and 2 bases from J, leaving 15 bases between. The CDR3 has 14 amino acids. CDR3 DNA sequence: TGTGCCATCGGAATAGGGGCCGGAAACACTGAAGCTTTCTTT. Translating gives CAIGIGAGNTEAFF.

J is TRBJ1-2 and V is TRBV20-1, with TRBD1 matching over 7 bases. This CDR3 is built from 14 residues. Germline assignment: CDR1 DFQATT and CDR2 SNEGSKA (reference sequence). J gave up 7 bases and V 4 bases, and 12 bases lay outside the gene matches. Written as DNA, the CDR3 is TGCAGTGCTATCATGGACAGGCATAGCTCTGGCTACACCTTC. Translation gives CSAIMDRHSSGYTF.